The 24 T cell receptor beta chains in this list originate from one sample, sequenced in a study of beta chain features in type 1 diabetes. All of the isolated RNA was reverse transcribed, so expressed TCRB transcripts were sequenced. Here immunoSEQ multiplex PCR was the method, and the copy in TCRdb shows in-frame clones only, minus some. Of 20,000 to 25,000 clones detected, about 70% appear once; the ten largest clones hold 2% to 2.5%. Material for sequencing was Tregs from blood. The source is a woman aged 40 to 50 in good health.

The V and J genes are TRBV7-2 and TRBJ1-5; D is uncertain. This CDR3 comprises 15 residues. Per the germline V gene, CDR1 is SGHTA and CDR2 is FQGNSA. Trimming stripped 5 bases from V and 9 bases from J, with 20 bases between. The CDR3: CASSPPGDGLGPQHF. The CDR3 region has the DNA TGTGCCAGCAGCCCCCCCGGAGACGGCCTGGGGCCCCAGCATTTT.

There are a few counts of this clone. The rearrangement joins TRBV5-1 to TRBJ1-2; 9 bases map to TRBD1. Germline V lookup: CDR1 SGHRS, CDR2 YFSETQ. V trimming: 0 bases; J trimming: 8 bases; junction bases outside the gene matches: 5. The length of the CDR3 is 14 residues. CDR3: CASSLGDRVRGYTF. The CDR3 nucleotides read TGCGCCAGCAGCTTGGGGGACAGGGTACGAGGCTACACCTTC.

This clone was observed a handful of times. CDR3 sequence reads: CASRGQLLHHSDNEQFF. In nucleotides, the CDR3 is TGTGCCAGCAGGGGGCAACTGCTACACCATTCCGACAATGAGCAGTTCTTC. The chain has TRBV21-1 and TRBJ2-1; TRBD1, the table's D call, lacks a check against the DNA. TRBV21-1 is tagged as a pseudogene. The CDR3 covers 17 residues.

Here the CDR3 reads CASSSGTGLTEAFF. CDR3 coding DNA: TGCGCCAGCAGCTCGGGGACAGGGTTAACTGAAGCTTTCTTT. This chain links TRBV5-1 with TRBJ1-1; TRBD1 aligns across 9 bases. This CDR3 is 14 amino acids long. V was pared by 3 bases and J by 5 bases, with 5 bases of the junction left unmatched. The germline gives CDR1 SGHRS, CDR2 YFSETQ.

The gene calls are TRBV6-6 and TRBJ2-7; 9 bases map to TRBD1. CDR3 length equals 14 residues. V was pared by 6 bases and J by 5 bases, with 8 bases of the junction left unmatched. Germline-derived CDR1 and CDR2 are MNHNY and SVGAGI (reference sequence). CDR3 sequence: CASRQTGGVHEQYF. CDR3 DNA sequence: TGTGCCAGCAGACAGACAGGGGGGGTCCACGAGCAGTACTTC.

The chain has TRBV5-1 and TRBJ2-7, with 7 positions matching TRBD2. CDR3 length equals 14 residues. From germline, CDR1 is SGHRS and CDR2 YFSETQ. With 4 bases clipped from V and 0 bases from J, the junction kept 4 bases outside the gene matches. The CDR3 spells CASSGGLLSYEQYF. The CDR3 DNA reads as TGCGCCAGCAGCGGGGGACTACTCTCCTACGAGCAGTACTTC. Drawing the rest from reference TRBV5-1 and TRBJ2-7, the complete variable domain is KAGVTQTPRYLIKTRGQQVTLSCSPISGHRSVSWYQQTPGQGLQFLFEYFSETQRNKGNFPGRFSGRQFSNSRSEMNVSTLELGDSALYLCASSGGLLSYEQYFGPGTRLTVT.

The chain joins TRBV6-6 to TRBJ2-2; tentative D call: TRBD2 (6 bases). V lost 2 bases, J lost 2 bases, and 9 bases lay in between. Germline V lookup: CDR1 MNHNY, CDR2 SVGAGI (reference sequence). The CDR3 contains 15 residues. The CDR3 is CASSYLGLNTGELFF. As DNA, the CDR3 is TGTGCCAGCAGTTACCTAGGACTAAACACCGGGGAGCTGTTTTTT.

The J gene is TRBJ2-6, the V gene TRBV7-2; TRBD1 matches 11 bases. V lost 5 bases to trimming and J lost 9 bases; unmatched junction nucleotides: 6. This CDR3 has 15 residues. Germline V lookup: CDR1 SGHTA, CDR2 FQGNSA. CDR3 sequence: CASSPGQGVVNVLTF. In DNA form, the CDR3 reads TGTGCCAGCAGCCCGGGACAGGGGGTTGTCAACGTCCTGACTTTC.

The chain recombines TRBV5-1 with TRBJ1-4; TRBD1 agrees at 10 bases. CDR1 and CDR2 from the germline V gene are SGHRS and YFSETQ. The J segment lost 4 bases and the V segment lost 1 base, leaving 4 bases of the junction unmatched. The CDR3 covers 16 residues. CDR3 bases: TGCGCCAGCAGCTTGAACCGGGACAGGGGTAATGAAAAACTGTTTTTT. Amino acids: CASSLNRDRGNEKLFF.

This chain joins TRBV6-5 and TRBJ2-1; TRBD2 agrees at 14 bases. The CDR3 length is 16 residues. After removal of 0 bases from V and 10 bases from J, the junction contained 5 bases not matched to a gene. Germline loops: CDR1 MNHEY, CDR2 SVGAGI. This chain's CDR3 is CASSYSTSGGAGEQFF. In nucleotides, the CDR3 is TGTGCCAGCAGTTACTCGACTAGCGGGGGGGCGGGCGAGCAGTTCTTC.

The chain has TRBV12-5 and TRBJ2-1, with TRBD2 identical over 8 bases. The germline V gene has CDR1 LGHNT and CDR2 FRNRAP. V dropped 4 bases and J dropped 7; count of bases not matched to a gene: 6. The CDR3 totals 14 residues. The CDR3 protein is CASGWRGAWNEQFF. CDR3 nucleotide sequence: TGTGCTAGTGGTTGGCGGGGGGCTTGGAATGAGCAGTTCTTC.

This clone has just a few counts. The chain has TRBV10-3 and TRBJ2-1; 7 nucleotides match TRBD2. The CDR3 is 13 amino acids. Germline CDR1 and CDR2: ENHRY and SYGVKD. J lost 1 base, V lost 8 bases, and 2 bases had no gene match. In DNA form, the CDR3 reads TGTGCCATCGCGGGGGATTCCTACAATGAGCAGTTCTTC. Translating it yields CAIAGDSYNEQFF.

V gene TRBV5-1 combines with J gene TRBJ2-7, with D possibly being TRBD1 (6 bases). CDR1 is SGHRS, CDR2 YFSETQ, per germline. Trimming cost V 2 bases and J 7 bases, with 22 bases left between them. This CDR3 spans 16 amino acids. The CDR3 DNA is TGCGCCAGCAGCTTAACCTCCACAGGACAGACTGTGGAGCAGTACTTC. It specifies CASSLTSTGQTVEQYF. The full variable domain, rest sourced from reference TRBV5-1 and TRBJ2-7, is KAGVTQTPRYLIKTRGQQVTLSCSPISGHRSVSWYQQTPGQGLQFLFEYFSETQRNKGNFPGRFSGRQFSNSRSEMNVSTLELGDSALYLCASSLTSTGQTVEQYFGPGTRLTVT.

This clone was counted once. V gene TRBV6-1 combines with J gene TRBJ2-3, with 10 bases that match TRBD1. CDR1 is MNHNS and CDR2 is SASEGT in the germline V gene. V was pared by 8 bases and J by 4 bases, with 9 bases of the junction left unmatched. CDR3 length: 15 amino acids. The CDR3 coding sequence is TGTGCCAGCGTGACAGGGGGCGCTGAGGCAGATACGCAGTATTTT. Amino acid sequence: CASVTGGAEADTQYF.

The V and J genes are TRBV27 and TRBJ2-7; D not certain. V lost 3 bases and J lost 0, with 12 bases in between. The CDR3 has 15 amino acids. Germline V CDR1 and CDR2: MNHEY, SMNVEV (reference sequence). The DNA for the CDR3 is TGTGCCAGCAGTTTGCGTTTTCTTAGCTCCTACGAGCAGTACTTC. It specifies CASSLRFLSSYEQYF.

The chain is built from TRBV6-1 and TRBJ2-1; D may be TRBD2 (7 bases). Germline CDR1 MNHNS, CDR2 SASEGT. The CDR3 totals 15 residues. The V gene lost 6 bases and the J gene lost 3 bases, with 15 bases spanning the gap. The CDR3 protein is CASRLSGGLYNEQFF. The CDR3 bases are TGTGCCAGCAGACTCTCGGGGGGCCTCTACAATGAGCAGTTCTTC.

This clone turned up a few times. The chain is built from TRBV6-1 and TRBJ2-1, with 10 positions matching TRBD2. CDR3 size: 15 residues. Germline trimming cut 6 bases from V and 3 bases from J; bases unmatched to any gene: 5. CDR1 is MNHNS, CDR2 SASEGT, per germline. The CDR3 DNA reads as TGTGCCAGCAGATCCGGGACTAGCGACTACAATGAGCAGTTCTTC. Translation: CASRSGTSDYNEQFF.

The chain employs TRBV5-4 and TRBJ2-7, with D unresolved. V was trimmed by 0 bases and J by 1 base, leaving 8 bases between them. Germline V CDR1 and CDR2: SGHNT, YYREEE (reference sequence). The CDR3 is made up of 14 amino acids. The CDR3 sequence: CASSLDSRSYEQYF. For the CDR3, the DNA is TGTGCCAGCAGCTTGGATAGCAGATCCTACGAGCAGTACTTC.

V is TRBV6-5 and J is TRBJ1-2; TRBD1 matches 8 bases. The trim removed 5 bases at V and 8 bases at J, leaving 7 bases unmatched. The CDR3 extends over 13 amino acids. Germline values: CDR1 MNHEY, CDR2 SVGAGI. CDR3 nucleotides: TGTGCCAGCAGTCTAACAGGGGGGCTCGGCTACACCTTC. This translates into CASSLTGGLGYTF.

The chain carries TRBV7-2 and TRBJ2-3; tentatively, D is TRBD1 (6 bases). The V end lost 1 base, the J end lost 4 bases, and 12 bases lay between the germline ends. Germline CDR1 and CDR2: SGHTA and FQGNSA. This CDR3 comprises 15 residues. CDR3 DNA: TGTGCCAGCAGCTTAGTGTTCGCAGGGGCAGATACGCAGTATTTT. Protein: CASSLVFAGADTQYF.

V gene TRBV5-1 combines with J gene TRBJ2-3; 8 bases are a match to TRBD1. Germline V gene data show CDR1 as SGHRS and CDR2 as YFSETQ. V gave up 0 bases and J gave up 3 bases; unmatched junction bases: 6. The CDR3 extends over 16 amino acids. The CDR3 DNA follows: TGCGCCAGCAGCTTGGGAGACAGGGGTTTTACAGATACGCAGTATTTT. Amino acid sequence: CASSLGDRGFTDTQYF.

This clone showed up just once. CDR3 nucleotide sequence: TGCGCCAGCAGCTTGTCGGGGGGCGAGCAGTACTTC. This codes for CASSLSGGEQYF. V usage is TRBV5-1 and J usage is TRBJ2-7; 7 bases map to TRBD2. CDR3 length equals 12 residues. Losses at the gene ends were 1 base for V and 6 bases for J; bases not matched to a gene: 1. Per the germline V gene, CDR1 is SGHRS and CDR2 is YFSETQ.

The chain is built from TRBV6-5 and TRBJ2-5, with D possibly matching TRBD1 (6 bases). Deletions cut 3 bases from V and 5 bases from J, with 7 bases between. There are 12 residues in the CDR3. From germline, CDR1 is MNHEY and CDR2 SVGAGI. CDR3 sequence (DNA): TGTGCCAGCAGTTATAGGGGGGAGACCCAGTACTTC. Protein sequence: CASSYRGETQYF.

This chain joins TRBV5-1 and TRBJ2-5; 10 nucleotides match TRBD2. The CDR3 is 15 residues long. Germline CDR1 and CDR2: SGHRS and YFSETQ. V lost 4 bases, J lost 5 bases, and 8 bases stayed unmatched. The CDR3 DNA sequence: TGCGCCAGCAGCCCCGGGCTAGCGGGGGTTGAGACCCAGTACTTC. It translates to CASSPGLAGVETQYF.